Each of the 18 T cell receptor beta chains below was sequenced from the same sample in a study of CD8 T cells in ankylosing spondylitis. MiXCR, applied by TCRdb to the 5' RACE reads, yields one record per CDR3 protein. The sample carries about 240,000 distinct CDR3 sequences, 8.6% recorded once. The sequenced sample was blood, either unsorted or a sorted T cell fraction (not recorded which). Receptor source: a male donor with ankylosing spondylitis or in good health (not recorded which).

This clonotype was counted ten times or more. The chain joins TRBV20-1 to TRBJ1-2, with D uncertain. V dropped 1 base and J dropped 0 bases, with 9 bases sitting between them. The germline V gene has CDR1 DFQATT and CDR2 SNEGSKA (reference sequence). This CDR3 is 14 amino acids long. The CDR3 sequence is CSARVAGTNYGYTF. DNA of the CDR3: TGCAGTGCTAGAGTCGCAGGAACTAACTATGGCTACACCTTC.

The table lists this clonotype with many counts. This chain connects TRBV5-1 to TRBJ2-3; weak D call: TRBD1 (5 bases). Germline CDR1 and CDR2: SGHRS and YFSETQ. The V and J ends lost 0 bases and 3 bases respectively, with 8 bases between them. The CDR3 extends over 14 amino acids. The CDR3 region has the DNA TGCGCCAGCAGCTTGGAGGGGAAGACAGATACGCAGTATTTT. Amino acid sequence: CASSLEGKTDTQYF. Full variable domain (missing parts from reference TRBV5-1 and TRBJ2-3): KAGVTQTPRYLIKTRGQQVTLSCSPISGHRSVSWYQQTPGQGLQFLFEYFSETQRNKGNFPGRFSGRQFSNSRSEMNVSTLELGDSALYLCASSLEGKTDTQYFGPGTRLTVL.

This clonotype turned up a few times. This chain links TRBV15 with TRBJ2-1, with 8 bases that match TRBD1. CDR1 and CDR2 (germline): LNHNV, YYDKDF (reference sequence). CDR3 length: 17 residues. V was pared by 1 base and J by 7 bases, with 12 bases of the junction left unmatched. DNA of the CDR3: TGTGCCACCAGCAGAGCGGCCGGGACAGGAGGTATGAATGAGCAGTTCTTC. Protein product: CATSRAAGTGGMNEQFF.

This clonotype came up a few times. V and J are TRBV30 and TRBJ2-5; D is possibly TRBD1 or TRBD2 (7 bases each). The V gene lost 3 bases and the J gene lost 5 bases, with 16 bases spanning the gap. The CDR3 contains 14 residues. Germline lookup yields CDR1 GTSNPN and CDR2 SVGIG (reference sequence). The CDR3 sequence: CAWRGGGGRETQYF. The DNA of the CDR3 is TGTGCCTGGAGGGGAGGGGGCGGAAGGGAGACCCAGTACTTC.

The chain has TRBV5-6 and TRBJ2-7; 9 bases agree with TRBD1. The CDR3 sequence is 15 residues long. Trimming cost V 2 bases and J 6 bases; bases outside gene matches: 9. The germline V gene encodes CDR1 SGHDT and CDR2 YYEEEE. CDR3 in DNA: TGTGCCAGCAGCTTCCCCGGGACAGGGACCCGCGAGCAGTACTTC. Encoded protein: CASSFPGTGTREQYF.

This clonotype came up many times. J is TRBJ1-6 and V is TRBV4-3, with 8 positions matching TRBD1. Germline CDR1 LGHNA, CDR2 YSLEER. This CDR3 spans 15 amino acids. Germline trimming cut 0 bases from V and 10 bases from J; bases unmatched to any gene: 5. CDR3 nucleotide sequence: TGCGCCAGCAGCCAAGATTACAGGGGGACATCACCCCTCCACTTT. It specifies CASSQDYRGTSPLHF.

There are a few counts of this clonotype. The chain employs TRBV7-2 and TRBJ2-5; the match to TRBD1 covers 9 bases. V lost 4 bases, J lost 4 bases, and 10 bases stayed unmatched. The germline gives CDR1 SGHTA, CDR2 FQGNSA. The CDR3 totals 16 residues. CDR3 loop: CASSSGQGPSGETQYF. CDR3 sequence (DNA): TGTGCCAGCAGCTCGGGACAGGGCCCCTCTGGAGAGACCCAGTACTTC.

This clonotype was seen ten or more times. This chain links TRBV5-8 with TRBJ2-3; 11 bases agree with TRBD2. Germline CDR1 and CDR2: SGHTS and YDEGEE. Losses at the gene ends were 3 bases for V and 2 bases for J; bases not matched to a gene: 5. The CDR3 has 16 amino acids. The CDR3 here is CASSSRLAGTTDTQYF. In DNA, the CDR3 is TGTGCCAGCAGCTCCCGACTAGCGGGAACCACAGATACGCAGTATTTT. Full variable domain (remainder filled in from reference TRBV5-8 and TRBJ2-3): EAGVTQSPTHLIKTRGQQATLRCSPISGHTSVYWYQQALGLGLQFLLWYDEGEERNRGNFPPRFSGRQFPNYSSELNVNALELEDSALYLCASSSRLAGTTDTQYFGPGTRLTVL.

A few counts support this clonotype. This chain connects TRBV12-3 or TRBV12-4 to TRBJ1-2; TRBD1 is a possible D gene (6 bases). Trimming removed 3 bases at V and 12 bases at J, with 14 bases between. The CDR3 contains 12 residues. The CDR3 protein is CASSFSVQGNTF. CDR3 coding DNA: TGTGCCAGCAGTTTTAGTGTACAGGGAAACACCTTC.

This clonotype was observed at least ten times. The J gene is TRBJ2-2, the V gene TRBV5-6, with unresolved D. Germline V gene data show CDR1 as SGHDT and CDR2 as YYEEEE. V was shortened by 3 bases and J by 4 bases, with 10 bases between the two germline ends. The CDR3 covers 14 residues. The CDR3 coding sequence is TGTGCCAGCAGCTGGAGACTGAGCACCGGGGAGCTGTTTTTT. Its protein is CASSWRLSTGELFF.

There are many counts of this clonotype. V is TRBV12-3 or TRBV12-4 and J is TRBJ2-7; D is ambiguous. This CDR3 contains 11 residues. The V and J ends lost 4 bases and 4 bases respectively, with 5 bases between them. The CDR3 DNA reads as TGTGCCAGCAGTTCGAAGTACGAGCAGTACTTC. This sequence encodes CASSSKYEQYF.

This clonotype came up many times. The V call is TRBV19, the J call TRBJ1-2, with TRBD1 as a possible D gene (6 bases). V dropped 9 bases and J dropped 4 bases, with 18 bases sitting between them. Germline V CDR1 and CDR2: LNHDA, SQIVND (reference sequence). CDR3 size: 14 residues. CDR3 sequence: CASSTRQDSYGYTF. The CDR3 bases are TGTGCCAGCTCTACTCGGCAGGACAGCTATGGCTACACCTTC.

As for this clonotype: This clone may be a read error of a much larger clone one base away. This chain connects TRBV12-3 or TRBV12-4 to TRBJ1-1, with 8 bases matching TRBD1. The CDR3 has 13 amino acids. The V gene end was trimmed by 7 bases and the J gene end by 6 bases; junction bases not matched to a gene: 7. As DNA, the CDR3 is TGTGCCAGCAAGGACAGGGCGGGCCCTGAAGCTTTCTTT. This gives the protein CASKDRAGPEAFF.

This clonotype has at least ten counts. The chain uses TRBV10-3 and TRBJ2-7, with 10 bases that match TRBD1. Per the germline V gene, CDR1 is ENHRY and CDR2 is SYGVKD. Germline trimming cut 5 bases from V and 3 bases from J; bases unmatched to any gene: 10. The CDR3 spans 16 residues. The chain's CDR3 is CAISSIPDRGIYEQYF. CDR3 bases: TGTGCCATCAGTTCTATCCCGGACAGGGGGATCTACGAGCAGTACTTC.

This clonotype was observed at least ten times. V is TRBV5-1 and J is TRBJ2-5, with D uncertain. The CDR3 totals 14 residues. V lost 0 bases and J 4 bases, leaving 10 bases between the germline ends. Looked up from germline, CDR1 is SGHRS and CDR2 is YFSETQ. In DNA, the CDR3 is TGCGCCAGCAGCTTGGGCACGGACGTAGAGACCCAGTACTTC. As protein: CASSLGTDVETQYF.

This clonotype was seen many times. This chain uses TRBV20-1 with TRBJ2-1; D is perhaps TRBD1 (6 bases). The germline V gene encodes CDR1 DFQATT and CDR2 SNEGSKA (reference sequence). This CDR3 has 14 amino acids. Deletions cut 7 bases from V and 6 bases from J, with 19 bases between. As DNA, the CDR3 is TGCAGTGGATCCCCAGGGGCAGGGCCCAATGAGCAGTTCTTC. Translating it yields CSGSPGAGPNEQFF.

This clonotype was counted at least ten times. The genes are TRBV4-3 and TRBJ2-2, with 11 positions matching TRBD2. Germline trimming cut 0 bases from V and 8 bases from J; bases unmatched to any gene: 8. Germline V CDR1 and CDR2: LGHNA, YSLEER. The CDR3 runs to 17 residues. The CDR3 DNA reads as TGCGCCAGCAGCCAAGATACTAGCGGGAGTAGTAGGGGGGAGCTGTTTTTT. This sequence encodes CASSQDTSGSSRGELFF.

In this sample, this clonotype turned up many times. CDR3 residues: CAWSGTGQTNYGYTF. The CDR3 DNA follows: TGTGCCTGGTCCGGGACAGGGCAGACCAACTATGGCTACACCTTC. V gene TRBV30 combines with J gene TRBJ1-2; 9 bases line up with TRBD1. Germline V lookup: CDR1 GTSNPN, CDR2 SVGIG (reference sequence). CDR3 length: 15 residues. Trimming took 5 bases from V and 2 from J; bases not matched to a gene: 9.